These 28 T cell receptor beta chains were all obtained from the same sample, sequenced in a study of monozygotic twins with inflammatory bowel disease (dated by TCRdb to between 2018 and 2021). Receptor amplification or capture employed 5' RACE. TCRdb lists the instrument as Illumina HiSeq 2500. Reprocessed by TCRdb, the reads give a single entry per CDR3 protein sequence, without DNA. The table for this sample records about 210,000 distinct CDR3 sequences. Of the sample, roughly 8% is held by the ten largest clones. Sequenced input: blood. These receptors came from a human donor with ulcerative colitis or Crohn's disease, or a healthy co-twin of an affected twin (not recorded which).

The rearrangement links TRBV7-8 to TRBJ1-1; absent DNA, TCRdb's TRBD1 call cannot be checked. The CDR3 contains 14 residues. Germline CDR1 is SGHVS and CDR2 is FQNEAQ. The CDR3 reads CASSLNTGGAEAFF.

J is TRBJ2-6 and V is TRBV6-1; the D call of TRBD1 rests on TCRdb alone, since no DNA is present to check it. The CDR3 is made up of 17 amino acids. From germline, CDR1 is MNHNS and CDR2 SASEGT. This CDR3 reads CASRAGTSYSGANVLTF.

The CDR3 loop reads CASSTTRIGSTDTQYF. The chain is built from TRBV6-1 and TRBJ2-3. Germline V lookup: CDR1 MNHNS, CDR2 SASEGT. The CDR3 has 16 residues.

The J gene is TRBJ2-3, the V gene TRBV11-2; TCRdb names TRBD1, which stays unverified in the absence of DNA. Germline CDR1 and CDR2: SGHAT and FQNNGV. The CDR3 is made up of 16 amino acids. The CDR3 protein is CASSFYRDPSTDTQYF.

CDR3 loop: CAGGSGANVLTF. The chain is built from TRBV3-1 and TRBJ2-6; TCRdb proposes TRBD1, but this gene call is untestable without DNA. The germline V gene has CDR1 LGHDT and CDR2 YNNKEL (reference sequence). This CDR3 comprises 12 residues.

The chain combines TRBV27 with TRBJ1-1. CDR1 is MNHEY, CDR2 SMNVEV, per germline (reference sequence). This CDR3 has 11 amino acids. The CDR3 loop reads CASYKGTEAFF.

The V call is TRBV7-9, the J call TRBJ1-2. The CDR3 runs 13 residues. Germline values: CDR1 SEHNR, CDR2 FQNEAQ (reference sequence). The chain's CDR3 is CASSLSNDYGYTF. Supplemented by reference TRBV7-9 and TRBJ1-2, the full variable domain reads DTGVSQNPRHKITKRGQNVTFRCDPISEHNRLYWYRQTLGQGPEFLTYFQNEAQLEKSRLLSDRFSAERPKGSFSTLEIQRTEQGDSAMYLCASSLSNDYGYTFGSGTRLTVV.

J is TRBJ2-1 and V is TRBV7-9. Per germline, CDR1 SEHNR and CDR2 FQNEAQ (reference sequence). CDR3 length equals 14 residues. Here the CDR3 reads CASSLATRAAEQFF.

The V gene is TRBV5-1, the J gene TRBJ2-3; lacking DNA, the TRBD2 call made by TCRdb goes unchecked. This CDR3 is 15 amino acids long. Looked up from germline, CDR1 is SGHRS and CDR2 is YFSETQ. CDR3 protein: CASRLDGTTADTHYF.

The rearrangement links TRBV18 to TRBJ1-1; TCRdb calls TRBD1, which cannot be checked without DNA. This CDR3 has 16 residues. CDR1 and CDR2 (germline): KGHSH, LQKENI. CDR3 amino acids: CASSPRQAGMNTEAFF. The full variable domain, with the rest looked up from reference TRBV18 and TRBJ1-1, is NAGVMQNPRHLVRRRGQEARLRCSPMKGHSHVYWYRQLPEEGLKFMVYLQKENIIDESGMPKERFSAEFPKEGPSILRIQQVVRGDSAAYFCASSPRQAGMNTEAFFGQGTRLTVV.

CDR3: CASSPREGAYNEQFF. V is TRBV18 and J is TRBJ2-1; the D call of TRBD1 rests on TCRdb alone, since no DNA is present to check it. Germline CDR1 KGHSH, CDR2 LQKENI. This CDR3 contains 15 residues.

This chain uses TRBV18 with TRBJ1-2. Germline loops: CDR1 KGHSH, CDR2 LQKENI. The CDR3 loop spans 14 amino acids. The CDR3 region is CASSTTGESYGYTF.

The CDR3 spells CASSSAGPYEQYF. V is TRBV27 and J is TRBJ2-7; checking the TCRdb D call of TRBD1 is not possible without DNA. The germline V gene encodes CDR1 MNHEY and CDR2 SMNVEV (reference sequence). This CDR3 has 13 residues.

The chain recombines TRBV10-3 with TRBJ2-7; TCRdb picks TRBD2, but there is no DNA to check that call. This CDR3 region has 11 residues. The germline V gene encodes CDR1 ENHRY and CDR2 SYGVKD. CDR3 protein: CAISDGGEQYF.

The J gene is TRBJ2-7, the V gene TRBV5-1; the TCRdb call, TRBD1, lacks DNA for checking. Germline CDR1 is SGHRS and CDR2 is YFSETQ. The CDR3 consists of 14 residues. CDR3 sequence reads: CASSLGTGVAEQYF.

The rearrangement links TRBV28 to TRBJ1-5. The length of the CDR3 is 15 residues. Germline assignment: CDR1 MDHEN and CDR2 SYDVKM. The CDR3 is CASSFSAERKQPQHF.

V and J are TRBV4-1 and TRBJ2-1; TCRdb's assignment of TRBD1 cannot be checked, as there is no DNA. Germline V CDR1 and CDR2: MGHRA, YSYEKL. The CDR3 has 15 amino acids. The CDR3 region is CASSQSRPGSDEQFF.

V is TRBV7-6 and J is TRBJ1-5. The CDR3 is 13 amino acids. CDR1 is SGHVS and CDR2 is FNYEAQ in the germline V gene. Here the CDR3 reads CASSLDKTQPQHF.

The rearrangement uses TRBV18 and TRBJ1-1; TCRdb selects TRBD1, and the lack of DNA leaves this call unchecked. The CDR3 has 17 amino acids. The V gene's germline CDR1 is KGHSH and CDR2 LQKENI. The CDR3 is CASSPSPFAGVVTEAFF.

The J gene is TRBJ1-3, the V gene TRBV2. From germline, CDR1 is SNHLY and CDR2 FYNNEI. This CDR3 has 14 residues. CDR3 protein: CASSGRIRGNTIYF.

This chain's CDR3 is CSARDLTSNSYEQYF. This rearrangement joins TRBV20-1 to TRBJ2-7; absent DNA, TCRdb's TRBD2 call cannot be checked. CDR1 and CDR2 (germline): DFQATT, SNEGSKA (reference sequence). This CDR3 spans 15 amino acids.

The V call is TRBV20-1, the J call TRBJ2-7. The length of the CDR3 is 15 residues. Germline-derived CDR1 and CDR2 are DFQATT and SNEGSKA (reference sequence). This chain's CDR3 is CSARDLGRSSYEQYF.

The rearrangement uses TRBV5-1 and TRBJ1-4. The germline gives CDR1 SGHRS, CDR2 YFSETQ. The CDR3 runs to 18 residues. The CDR3 region is CASSFETRSDSPMEKLFF.

The rearrangement links TRBV2 to TRBJ1-1. This CDR3 is built from 14 residues. The V gene's germline CDR1 is SNHLY and CDR2 FYNNEI. CDR3: CASSERHPNTEAFF.

The V call is TRBV18, the J call TRBJ2-3. Looked up from germline, CDR1 is KGHSH and CDR2 is LQKENI. The CDR3 sequence is 11 residues long. The CDR3 region is CASSWTDTQYF.

V gene TRBV10-3 combines with J gene TRBJ2-1; TCRdb's D gene call, TRBD2, goes unchecked for lack of DNA. Germline-derived CDR1 and CDR2 are ENHRY and SYGVKD. This CDR3 region has 15 residues. CDR3 sequence: CAISEAGAPNNEQFF.

The genes are TRBV4-2 and TRBJ2-5; without DNA, the TCRdb call of TRBD2 cannot be checked. Germline V gives CDR1 LGHNA, CDR2 YNFKEQ. The CDR3 contains 18 residues. This chain's CDR3 is CASSQDPAGGKSQETQYF.

The CDR3 is CSAVGDSSSTDTQYF. The J gene is TRBJ2-3, the V gene TRBV20-1; TCRdb designates TRBD1, a call that cannot be tested without DNA. Germline V gene sequence: CDR1 DFQATT, CDR2 SNEGSKA (reference sequence). The CDR3 spans 15 residues.